This T cell receptor (beta chain) was sequenced during a study of blood T cell repertoires in COVID-19. The table came from immunoSEQ multiplex PCR; TCRdb's copy has only in-frame clones and leaves some out. This table has roughly 320,000 clones, just under 90% appearing once. Germline V CDR1 and CDR2: KGHDR, SFDVKD. V was pared by 5 bases and J by 2 bases, with 9 bases of the junction left unmatched. The CDR3 totals 18 residues. This chain joins TRBV24-1 and TRBJ2-3; 13 nucleotides match TRBD2. The sequenced sample consisted of peripheral blood. This clonotype was obtained from a woman between 50 and 59 years old with COVID-19, enrolled during active disease. This chain's CDR3 is CATSGGGTSGDYTDTQYF. The CDR3 bases are TGTGCCACCAGTGGGGGAGGGACTAGCGGGGATTACACAGATACGCAGTATTTT.